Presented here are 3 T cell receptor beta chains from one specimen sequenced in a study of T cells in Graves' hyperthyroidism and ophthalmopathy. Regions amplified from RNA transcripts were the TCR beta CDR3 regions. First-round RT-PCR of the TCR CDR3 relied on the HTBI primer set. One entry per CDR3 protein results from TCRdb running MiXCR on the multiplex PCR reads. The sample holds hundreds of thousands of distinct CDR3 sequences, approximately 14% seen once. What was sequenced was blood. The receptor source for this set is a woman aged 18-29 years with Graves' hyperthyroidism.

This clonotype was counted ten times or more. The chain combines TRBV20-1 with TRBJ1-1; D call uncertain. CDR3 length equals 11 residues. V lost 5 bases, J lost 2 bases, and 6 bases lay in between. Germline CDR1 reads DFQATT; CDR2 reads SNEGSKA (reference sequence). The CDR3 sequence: CSAGGNTEAFF. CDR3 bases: TGCAGTGCTGGCGGAAACACTGAAGCTTTCTTT.

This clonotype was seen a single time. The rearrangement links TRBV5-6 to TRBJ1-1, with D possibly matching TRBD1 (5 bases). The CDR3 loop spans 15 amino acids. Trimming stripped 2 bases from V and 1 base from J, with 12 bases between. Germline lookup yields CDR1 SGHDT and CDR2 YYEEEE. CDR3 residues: CASSFRQLRNTEAFF. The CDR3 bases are TGTGCCAGCAGCTTCAGACAGCTACGGAACACTGAAGCTTTCTTT.

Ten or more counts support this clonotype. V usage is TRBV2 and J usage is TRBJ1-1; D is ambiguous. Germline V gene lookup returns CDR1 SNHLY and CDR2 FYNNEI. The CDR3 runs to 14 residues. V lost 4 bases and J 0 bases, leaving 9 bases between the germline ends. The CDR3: CASSGTWLNTEAFF. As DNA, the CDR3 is TGTGCCAGCAGTGGAACTTGGCTGAACACTGAAGCTTTCTTT.